Given below is one T cell receptor beta chain in context. Antigen unknown. Researchers used the Oncomine TCR Beta short-read assay to sequence DNA from cultured CD4+ T cells. TCRdb called the PCR reads again in MiXCR, with one record for every CDR3 protein. Of around 20,000 distinct CDR3 sequences in the sample, nearly 60% were seen once. This entry belongs to a study of vaccination and CD4 T cells after COVID-19. From germline, CDR1 is DFQATT and CDR2 SNEGSKA (reference sequence). V was pared by 1 base and J by 7 bases, with 10 bases of the junction left unmatched. The CDR3 has 16 amino acids. As to treatment: roughly ten-day PBMC culture with coronavirus spike peptide pools or control peptides (ViraFEST assay).

Sequencing was performed on CD4+ T cells from blood, cultured in vitro, taken before SARS-CoV-2 vaccination. The chain is built from TRBV20-1 and TRBJ2-1; 10 bases align to TRBD2. The clonotype was recovered from a human donor who had recovered from COVID-19. In nucleotides, the CDR3 is TGCAGTGCTAGAGGTGCAGCGGGAGGGCTCGGGAATGAGCAGTTCTTC. Translation: CSARGAAGGLGNEQFF.